This T cell receptor beta chain was identified in a study of spatial heterogeneity in lung cancer. Germline CDR1 SQVTM, CDR2 ANQGSEA. CDR3 size: 12 residues. There are many counts of this clonotype. Compared with germline, one end of the junction differs, possibly owing to a read error. TCRdb used MiXCR to reprocess the 5' RACE reads, holding one entry per CDR3 protein. Of tens of thousands of distinct CDR3 sequences listed, roughly 7% are singletons. The time point: sample taken at primary tumor resection. Unsorted whole RNA of tumor, nontumor lung or frozen PBMC was sequenced. The clonotype comes from a female donor with early-stage non-small cell lung cancer. This specimen consisted of PBMCs, obtained at surgery. V gene TRBV29-1 combines with J gene TRBJ1-1, with no clear D. CDR3 protein: CSVEPSGTAAFF. CDR3 bases: TGCAGCGTTGAACCCTCGGGTACTGCAGCTTTCTTT.